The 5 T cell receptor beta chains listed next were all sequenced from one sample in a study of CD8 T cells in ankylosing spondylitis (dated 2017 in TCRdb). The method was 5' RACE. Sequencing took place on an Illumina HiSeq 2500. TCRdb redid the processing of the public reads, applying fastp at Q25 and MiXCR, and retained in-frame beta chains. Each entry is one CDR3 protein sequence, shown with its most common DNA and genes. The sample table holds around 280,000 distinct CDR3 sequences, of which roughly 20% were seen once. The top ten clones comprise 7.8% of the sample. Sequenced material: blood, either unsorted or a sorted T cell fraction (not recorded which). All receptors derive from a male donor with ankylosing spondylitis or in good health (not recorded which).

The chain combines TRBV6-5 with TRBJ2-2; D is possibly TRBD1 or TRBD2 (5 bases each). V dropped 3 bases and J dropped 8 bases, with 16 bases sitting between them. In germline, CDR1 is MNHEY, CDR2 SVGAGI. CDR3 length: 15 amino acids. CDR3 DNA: TGTGCCAGCAGTTATTCCCGGGACCCCACTGGGGAGCTGTTTTTT. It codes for CASSYSRDPTGELFF.

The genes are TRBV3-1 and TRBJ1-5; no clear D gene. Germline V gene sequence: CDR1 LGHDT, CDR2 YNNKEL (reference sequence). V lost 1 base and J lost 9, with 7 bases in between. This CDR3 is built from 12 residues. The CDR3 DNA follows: TGTGCCAGCAGCCAAGGGTCTTGGCCCCAGCATTTT. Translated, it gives CASSQGSWPQHF.

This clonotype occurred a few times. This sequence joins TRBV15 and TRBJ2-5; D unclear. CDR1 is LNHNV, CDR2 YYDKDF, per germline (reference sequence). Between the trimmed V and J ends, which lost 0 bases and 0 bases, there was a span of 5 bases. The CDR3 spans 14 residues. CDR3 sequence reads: CATSRDLHQETQYF. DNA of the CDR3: TGTGCCACCAGCAGAGATCTCCACCAAGAGACCCAGTACTTC. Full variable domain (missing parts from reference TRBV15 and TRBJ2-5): DAMVIQNPRYQVTQFGKPVTLSCSQTLNHNVMYWYQQKSSQAPKLLFHYYDKDFNNEADTPDNFQSRRPNTSFCFLDIRSPGLGDTAMYLCATSRDLHQETQYFGPGTRLLVL.

The CDR3 DNA sequence: TGTGCCAGCAGGGTGGGGTCGGACTTCCAAGAGACCCAGTACTTC. Its protein product is CASRVGSDFQETQYF. The chain joins TRBV28 to TRBJ2-5; D possibly corresponds to TRBD2 (5 bases). Per the germline V gene, CDR1 is MDHEN and CDR2 is SYDVKM. With 6 bases removed from V and 1 base from J, the gap between germline ends came to 15 bases. This CDR3 region has 15 residues.

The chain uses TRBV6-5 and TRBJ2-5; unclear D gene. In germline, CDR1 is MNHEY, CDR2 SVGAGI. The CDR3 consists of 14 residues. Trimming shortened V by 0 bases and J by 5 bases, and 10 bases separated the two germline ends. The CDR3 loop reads CASSYSASSETQYF. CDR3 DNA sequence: TGTGCCAGCAGTTACTCTGCCAGTTCGGAGACCCAGTACTTC.